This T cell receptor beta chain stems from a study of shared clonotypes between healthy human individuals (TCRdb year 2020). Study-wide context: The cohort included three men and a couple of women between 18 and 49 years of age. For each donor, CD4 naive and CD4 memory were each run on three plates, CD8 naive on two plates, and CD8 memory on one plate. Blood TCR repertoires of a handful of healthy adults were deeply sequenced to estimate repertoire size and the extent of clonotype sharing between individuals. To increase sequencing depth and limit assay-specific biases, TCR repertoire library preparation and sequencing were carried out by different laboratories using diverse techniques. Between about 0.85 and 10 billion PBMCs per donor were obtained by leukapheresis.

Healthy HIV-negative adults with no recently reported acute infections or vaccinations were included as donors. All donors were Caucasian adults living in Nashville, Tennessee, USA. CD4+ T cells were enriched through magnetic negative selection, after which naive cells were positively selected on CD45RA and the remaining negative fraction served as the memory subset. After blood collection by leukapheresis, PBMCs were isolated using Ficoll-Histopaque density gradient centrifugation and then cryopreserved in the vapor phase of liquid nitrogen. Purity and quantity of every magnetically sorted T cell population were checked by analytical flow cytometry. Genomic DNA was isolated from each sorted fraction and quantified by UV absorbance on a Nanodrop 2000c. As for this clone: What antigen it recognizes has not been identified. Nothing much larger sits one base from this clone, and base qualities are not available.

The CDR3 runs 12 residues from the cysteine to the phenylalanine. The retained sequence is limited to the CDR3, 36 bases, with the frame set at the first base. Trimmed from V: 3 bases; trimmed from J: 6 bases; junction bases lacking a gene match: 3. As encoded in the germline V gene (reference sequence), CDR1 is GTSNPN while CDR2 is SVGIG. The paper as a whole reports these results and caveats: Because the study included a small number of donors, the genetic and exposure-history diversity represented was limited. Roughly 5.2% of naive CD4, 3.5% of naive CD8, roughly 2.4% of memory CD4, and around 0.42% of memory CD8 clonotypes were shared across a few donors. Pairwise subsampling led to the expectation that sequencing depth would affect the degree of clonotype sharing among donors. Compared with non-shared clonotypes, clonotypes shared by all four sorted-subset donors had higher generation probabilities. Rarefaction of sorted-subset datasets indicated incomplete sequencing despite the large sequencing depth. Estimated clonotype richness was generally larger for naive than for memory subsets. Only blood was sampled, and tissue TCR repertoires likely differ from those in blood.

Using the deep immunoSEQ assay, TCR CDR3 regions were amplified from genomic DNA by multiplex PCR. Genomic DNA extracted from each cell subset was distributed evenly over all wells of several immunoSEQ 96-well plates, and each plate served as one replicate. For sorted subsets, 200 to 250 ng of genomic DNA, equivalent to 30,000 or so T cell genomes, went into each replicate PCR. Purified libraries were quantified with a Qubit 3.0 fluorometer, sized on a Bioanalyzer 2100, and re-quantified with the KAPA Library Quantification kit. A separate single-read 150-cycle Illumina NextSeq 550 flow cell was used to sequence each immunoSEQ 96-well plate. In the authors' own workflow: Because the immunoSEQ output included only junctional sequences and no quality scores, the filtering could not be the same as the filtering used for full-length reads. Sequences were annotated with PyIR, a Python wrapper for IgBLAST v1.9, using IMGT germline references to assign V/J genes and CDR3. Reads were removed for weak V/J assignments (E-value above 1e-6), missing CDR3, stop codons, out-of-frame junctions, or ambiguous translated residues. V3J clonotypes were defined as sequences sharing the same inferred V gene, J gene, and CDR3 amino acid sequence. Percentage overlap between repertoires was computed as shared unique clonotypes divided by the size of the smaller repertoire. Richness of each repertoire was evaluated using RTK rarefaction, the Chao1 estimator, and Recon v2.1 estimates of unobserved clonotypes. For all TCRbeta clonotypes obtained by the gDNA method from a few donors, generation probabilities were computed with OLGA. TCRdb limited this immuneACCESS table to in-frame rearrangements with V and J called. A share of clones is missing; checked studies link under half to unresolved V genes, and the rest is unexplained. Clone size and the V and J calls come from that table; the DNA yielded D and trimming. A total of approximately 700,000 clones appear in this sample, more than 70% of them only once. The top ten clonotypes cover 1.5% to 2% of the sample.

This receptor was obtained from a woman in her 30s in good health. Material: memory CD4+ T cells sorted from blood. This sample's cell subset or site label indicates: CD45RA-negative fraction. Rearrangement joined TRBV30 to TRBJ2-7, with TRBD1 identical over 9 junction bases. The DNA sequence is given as TGTGCCTGGAGACTGACAGGGGGCGAGCAGTACTTC. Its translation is CAWRLTGGEQYF.